The following is a T cell receptor (beta chain) sequence with its context. There is no known antigen for this receptor. Germline and junction disagree at one end, which may indicate a read error. From the cysteine through the phenylalanine, the CDR3 covers 15 amino acids. Solely the CDR3 DNA is kept, with 45 bases framed from the first base. Looking up the germline V gene yields CDR1 SGHTA and CDR2 FQGNSA. Donors were approximately 42 systemically healthy Caucasian individuals from Russia aged about 6 to 100 years. Around 9.9 milliliters of peripheral blood were collected from each donor into EDTA-treated Vacutainer tubes. Ficoll-Paque density-gradient centrifugation was used to isolate PBMCs, with at least 6.5 million per sample. Trizol reagent was used to extract total RNA from PBMCs, with at least 5 micrograms per sample. The percentages of naive CD45RAhigh/CD27high T cells were determined by flow cytometry on a PBMC aliquot from every donor.

This sample stems from a study of blood T cells in healthy people across ages (dated by TCRdb to the mid-2010s). Regarding the study in general: In model experiments, template switching captured about one uniquely barcoded TCR beta cDNA molecule for every two T cells. Age-related changes in TCR beta repertoire diversity were measured in the study by deep sequencing normalized with unique cDNA molecular identifiers. The donors were divided into four age groups: young (average around 16 years), middle-aged (about 40), aged (about 62) and long-lived (about 84). Donors of different ages were randomly distributed across sequencing lanes to avoid experimental bias. For two donors (one aged 18 to 30 and one aged 80 or older), the study analyzed two additional independent replicas of 1 million unique cDNA reads from the same blood draw. Here is what the overall study found, with its caveats: Since profiling was done on bulk unsorted PBMCs, naive and antigen-experienced compartments could not be conclusively compared. Because donor CMV infection status was unknown, age-related changes in expanded clonotypes were potentially confounded. Compared with the aged group, the long-lived group had more naive CD4+ T cells, fewer expanded clones and increased TCR diversity, a pattern suggesting age selection. As age increased, observed TCR beta diversity per million T cells dropped in a roughly linear way, and a significant reduction was already evident by age around 41. A strong correlation was found between observed TCR beta diversity and the percentage of naive T cells measured by flow cytometry. Estimates of total diversity from one million sequenced T cells were regarded as lower bounds and underestimates.

The library came from 5' RACE. The sample was run on an Illumina HiSeq 2500. A second roughly 7 to 11 cycle PCR used a sample-barcoded 5' primer and a J-beta primer mix. A template-switch 5' adaptor carrying 12 random nucleotides introduced a unique molecular identifier onto each TCR beta cDNA molecule. Each sample yielded at least 3 million CDR3-containing paired-end reads. First-strand cDNA synthesis was performed from all RNA using the Mint cDNA synthesis kit, with priming by a TRBC-specific oligonucleotide. All cDNA was treated with uracil-DNA glycosylase and then went through a first 18-cycle PCR with the universal primers M1SS and BC2_uni_R. Under the source paper's analysis protocol: For normalization, 1 million high-quality reads were randomly selected from each sample, with every read carrying a distinct molecular identifier. Reads with shared molecular identifiers were discarded instead of being binned into consensus sequences. MiTCR, set to a Q25 quality threshold and the strictest error-elimination algorithm, was used for CDR3 identification, clonotype clustering and error correction. Lower-bound total TCR beta diversity was estimated with a nonparametric unseen species model using Euler transformation. TCRdb redid the processing of the public reads, applying fastp at Q25 and MiXCR, and retained in-frame beta chains. Each entry is one CDR3 protein sequence, shown with its most common DNA and genes. It is TCRdb's table, rather than the study itself, that gives the V and J calls and clone size. The sample has about 800,000 distinct CDR3 sequences on record, around 45% of them singletons. The top ten hold 15% to 20% of the sample.

The source is an older man in good health. Rearrangement joined TRBV7-2 to TRBJ1-5, and TRBD1 aligns with 7 junction nucleotides. The specimen was blood. The DNA is as follows: TGTGCTAGCAGCCTCAAAGGGACAGACGATCAGCCCCAGCATTTT. Its translation is CASSLKGTDDQPQHF.